One and the same sample provided the 29 T cell receptor beta chains below, sequenced in a study of T cell changes during pregnancy in multiple sclerosis (dated by TCRdb to about 2019). The library was prepared using the immunoSEQ multiplex PCR assay. The source is immuneACCESS, and TCRdb retained only in-frame sequences with V and J called. Part of the clones is not carried over; for the studies checked, unresolved V genes explain less than half of this, and the remainder is unexplained. In all, the sample holds around 88,000 clones, and just over 90% of those were seen once. In total, the top ten clones hold roughly 2.1% of the sample. This material consisted of peripheral blood, taken after pregnancy. These TCRs come from a female donor in good health, enrolled as a control in a pregnancy study.

This clone appeared once. The CDR3 region is CASSYLAIYEQYF. CDR3 sequence (DNA): TGTGCCAGCAGTTACCTAGCTATCTACGAGCAGTACTTC. The chain uses TRBV28 and TRBJ2-7, with D possibly matching TRBD2 (5 bases). Deletions cut 4 bases from V and 3 bases from J, with 10 bases between. CDR1 and CDR2 (germline): MDHEN, SYDVKM. The CDR3 runs to 13 residues.

The chain carries TRBV7-9 and TRBJ2-7; TRBD1 might be the D (6 bases). Looked up from germline, CDR1 is SEHNR and CDR2 is FQNEAQ (reference sequence). The CDR3 is 13 amino acids. V dropped 5 bases and J dropped 3 bases, with 11 bases sitting between them. CDR3 nucleotide sequence: TGTGCCAGCAGCCGGCAAGGGGGCTACGAGCAGTACTTC. Translated: CASSRQGGYEQYF.

The rearrangement uses TRBV6-5 and TRBJ2-5; D call uncertain. Germline CDR1 MNHEY, CDR2 SVGAGI. Trimming took 0 bases from V and 5 from J, leaving 10 bases between them. The CDR3 spans 14 residues. CDR3 sequence: CASSYSTSRETQYF. CDR3 in DNA: TGTGCCAGCAGTTACTCGACCAGCAGGGAGACCCAGTACTTC.

As regards this clone: The junction departs from germline at one end; a sequencing error may be responsible. The chain couples TRBV7-7 to TRBJ2-1; D ambiguous. The germline V gene has CDR1 SSHAT and CDR2 FNYEAQ (reference sequence). This CDR3 contains 13 residues. Here the CDR3 reads CASSLQQYNEQFF. The CDR3 nucleotides are TGTGCTAGCAGCTTACAACAGTACAATGAGCAGTTCTTC. The whole variable domain, remainder taken from reference TRBV7-7 and TRBJ2-1, is GAGVSQSPRYKVTKRGQDVTLRCDPISSHATLYWYQQALGQGPEFLTYFNYEAQPDKSGLPSDRFSAERPEGSISTLTIQRTEQRDSAMYRCASSLQQYNEQFFGPGTRLTVL.

This clone was counted between two and nine times. V usage is TRBV2 and J usage is TRBJ2-3; TRBD1 might be the D (6 bases). This CDR3 has 13 residues. Trimming removed 4 bases at V and 1 base at J, with 6 bases between. In germline, CDR1 is SNHLY, CDR2 FYNNEI. CDR3 in amino acids: CASSGQGTDTQYF. CDR3 nucleotides: TGTGCCAGCAGTGGACAGGGCACAGATACGCAGTATTTT.

This chain connects TRBV28 to TRBJ2-3; 12 bases map to TRBD2. This CDR3 spans 15 amino acids. Germline V CDR1 and CDR2: MDHEN, SYDVKM. V lost 6 bases and J lost 2; bases outside the gene matches: 3. CDR3 DNA: TGTGCCAGCAGCGGACTAGCGGGATTCACAGATACGCAGTATTTT. Amino acid sequence: CASSGLAGFTDTQYF.

This clone was recorded only once. The rearrangement uses TRBV19 and TRBJ2-2; 8 nucleotides line up with TRBD1. V lost 4 bases, J lost 5 bases, and 3 bases stayed unmatched. Germline V CDR1 and CDR2: LNHDA, SQIVND (reference sequence). The CDR3 consists of 14 residues. CDR3 protein: CASSTNRGTGELFF. DNA of the CDR3: TGTGCCAGTAGTACCAACAGGGGGACCGGGGAGCTGTTTTTT.

V usage is TRBV5-1 and J usage is TRBJ2-1; D gene unclear. The CDR3 runs to 15 residues. V lost 1 base and J 0 bases, leaving 8 bases between the germline ends. Germline values: CDR1 SGHRS, CDR2 YFSETQ. The CDR3 is CASSLSPASYNEQFF. CDR3 coding DNA: TGCGCCAGCAGCTTGAGCCCTGCCTCCTACAATGAGCAGTTCTTC.

The chain is built from TRBV7-5 and TRBJ2-7; no DNA check was done on the table's D call, TRBD1. TRBV7-5 is classified as a pseudogene. This CDR3 region has 13 residues. CDR3 amino acids: CARSDYRGEEQYF. The CDR3 DNA reads TGTGCCAGAAGCGATTACAGGGGGGAAGAGCAGTACTTC.

The chain is built from TRBV19 and TRBJ2-7, with unresolved D. Germline CDR1 LNHDA, CDR2 SQIVND (reference sequence). The CDR3 has 13 amino acids. The V gene lost 1 base and the J gene lost 5 bases, with 9 bases spanning the gap. CDR3 bases: TGTGCCAGTAGTATAGTGCCCTCGGACGAGCAGTACTTC. Residues: CASSIVPSDEQYF.

Here the CDR3 DNA reads TGTGCCAGTAGTATCCGGGACTACGATCAGCCCCAGCATTTT. This encodes CASSIRDYDQPQHF. The chain links TRBV19 to TRBJ1-5; TRBD1 is a possible D gene (5 bases). V was clipped by 3 bases and J by 5 bases, with 11 bases between them. Germline-derived CDR1 and CDR2 are LNHDA and SQIVND (reference sequence). This CDR3 has 14 amino acids.

This chain uses TRBV6-1 with TRBJ1-2; no firm D call. There are 15 residues in the CDR3. CDR1 MNHNS and CDR2 SASEGT come from the germline V gene. V gave up 4 bases and J gave up 7 bases, with 19 bases separating them. In nucleotides, the CDR3 is TGTGCCAGCAGTGCCAAAGGGCGGGTAGTAGGTGGCTACACCTTC. Its translation is CASSAKGRVVGGYTF.

In its sample, this clone was seen once. The rearrangement joins TRBV5-1 to TRBJ2-7; TRBD2 might be the D (7 bases). The germline CDR1 and CDR2 sequences are SGHRS and YFSETQ. The CDR3 has 16 residues. Between the trimmed V and J ends, which lost 0 bases and 1 base, there was a span of 14 bases. The CDR3 bases are TGCGCCAGCAGCTTGGGACCGGGGGGCAAGTCCTACGAGCAGTACTTC. Translated, it gives CASSLGPGGKSYEQYF. Full variable domain (missing parts from reference TRBV5-1 and TRBJ2-7): KAGVTQTPRYLIKTRGQQVTLSCSPISGHRSVSWYQQTPGQGLQFLFEYFSETQRNKGNFPGRFSGRQFSNSRSEMNVSTLELGDSALYLCASSLGPGGKSYEQYFGPGTRLTVT.

This clone is a singleton in its sample. The genes are TRBV7-9 and TRBJ2-5; maybe TRBD2 (5 bases). CDR3 length: 14 amino acids. In germline, CDR1 is SEHNR, CDR2 FQNEAQ (reference sequence). The V and J ends lost 1 base and 7 bases respectively, with 13 bases between them. The DNA for the CDR3 is TGTGCCAGCAGCTTAGGGACTGGGGATAGGACCCAGTACTTC. It yields the protein CASSLGTGDRTQYF.

The J gene is TRBJ1-5, the V gene TRBV5-5; D gene ambiguous. Trimming stripped 4 bases from V and 7 bases from J, with 12 bases between. CDR1 is SGHKS, CDR2 YYEKEE, per germline (reference sequence). This CDR3 spans 13 amino acids. Here the CDR3 reads CASSPPGNQPQHF. CDR3 DNA: TGTGCCAGCAGCCCCCCGGGGAACCAGCCCCAGCATTTT.

Concerning this clone itself: Its ends do not fully match the called genes, so a read error is possible. V is TRBV7-7 and J is TRBJ2-2; a weak D match, TRBD2 (5 bases). The germline V gene has CDR1 SSHAT and CDR2 FNYEAQ (reference sequence). The CDR3 sequence is 13 residues long. The CDR3 reads CASSPRGTGELFF. CDR3 nucleotide sequence: TGTGCTAGCAGTCCCCGGGGTACCGGGGAGCTGTTTTTT.

The chain uses TRBV9 and TRBJ2-1; 8 bases match TRBD2. V lost 0 bases to trimming and J lost 9 bases; unmatched junction nucleotides: 8. CDR3 length: 15 residues. From germline, CDR1 is SGDLS and CDR2 YYNGEE. CDR3 in DNA: TGTGCCAGCAGCGTAGGGGGCGGGGGGCTCGGTGAGCAGTTCTTC. This sequence encodes CASSVGGGGLGEQFF.

The rearrangement joins TRBV6-6 to TRBJ2-5; D is perhaps TRBD2 (5 bases). In germline, CDR1 is MNHNY, CDR2 SVGAGI (reference sequence). V shed 3 bases and J shed 1 base, with 12 bases lying between them. This CDR3 comprises 15 residues. The CDR3 sequence: CASSYGRGIQETQYF. The CDR3 DNA is TGTGCCAGCAGTTATGGGCGAGGGATCCAAGAGACCCAGTACTTC.

The chain combines TRBV18 with TRBJ2-3, with TRBD1 identical over 7 bases. The CDR3 is 15 amino acids. From germline, CDR1 is KGHSH and CDR2 LQKENI. The J segment lost 1 base and the V segment lost 0 bases, leaving 1 base of the junction unmatched. The CDR3 DNA reads as TGTGCCAGCTCACCACCGGACAGGCGCACAGATACGCAGTATTTT. It specifies CASSPPDRRTDTQYF.

V is TRBV29-1 and J is TRBJ2-3; D might be TRBD2 (6 bases). The CDR3 runs 16 residues. Germline CDR1 reads SQVTM; CDR2 reads ANQGSEA. The V and J ends lost 2 bases and 3 bases respectively, with 18 bases between them. The CDR3 DNA follows: TGCAGCGTTGAATGCGGGAACCACTTCGGGACAGATACGCAGTATTTT. Its translation is CSVECGNHFGTDTQYF.

The chain joins TRBV5-4 to TRBJ2-1; D is undetermined. CDR3 length equals 11 residues. V was pared by 1 base and J by 13 bases, with 9 bases between. Looked up from germline, CDR1 is SGHNT and CDR2 is YYREEE (reference sequence). CDR3 sequence: CASSLWQEQFF. The CDR3 DNA is TGTGCCAGCAGCTTGTGGCAAGAACAGTTCTTC.

J is TRBJ1-3 and V is TRBV29-1; D gene ambiguous. Trimming took off 4 bases at V and 0 bases at J, with 10 bases between the two ends. Per germline, CDR1 SQVTM and CDR2 ANQGSEA. The CDR3 spans 14 residues. The CDR3 sequence: CSVAVVSSGNTIYF. In DNA form, the CDR3 reads TGCAGCGTTGCCGTAGTGAGCTCTGGAAACACCATATATTTT.

In this sample, this clone turned up once. The rearrangement links TRBV9 to TRBJ2-5; D might be TRBD2 (6 bases). Germline CDR1 reads SGDLS; CDR2 reads YYNGEE. V lost 2 bases to trimming and J lost 3 bases, with 17 bases between them. The CDR3 has 16 amino acids. CDR3 in amino acids: CASSVLAGTPEETQYF. CDR3 in DNA: TGTGCCAGCAGCGTTTTGGCGGGGACTCCAGAAGAGACCCAGTACTTC.

CDR3 in DNA: TGCGCCAGCAGCCAAGGGACTGTCTTAAACTATGGCTACACCTTC. Its translation is CASSQGTVLNYGYTF. The chain employs TRBV4-1 and TRBJ1-2; D remains unclear. The ends were cut back, 1 base at V and 2 bases at J, with 11 bases in the middle. The CDR3 has 15 amino acids. CDR1 and CDR2 from the germline V gene are MGHRA and YSYEKL.

The sample holds a few counts of this clone. CDR3 nucleotide sequence: TGTGCCAGCTCACCTGACAGGGGAAAGAACACCGGGGAGCTGTTTTTT. Translation gives CASSPDRGKNTGELFF. J is TRBJ2-2 and V is TRBV18; 8 nucleotides line up with TRBD1. J was trimmed by 1 base and V by 3 bases; bases with no gene match: 4. The CDR3 is 16 amino acids. Germline V gene data show CDR1 as KGHSH and CDR2 as LQKENI.

Points on this clone: Other DNA sequences in the sample encode the same CDR3. The chain links TRBV18 to TRBJ1-2; D perhaps matches TRBD1 (5 bases). CDR3 length equals 13 residues. Germline-derived CDR1 and CDR2 are KGHSH and LQKENI. The V end lost 6 bases, the J end lost 1 base, and 9 bases lay between the germline ends. CDR3 sequence reads: CASSPDSNYGYTF. Written as DNA, the CDR3 is TGTGCCAGCTCGCCAGACAGTAACTATGGCTACACCTTC.

The chain joins TRBV9 to TRBJ1-1; a weak D match, TRBD1 (6 bases). V was cut by 4 bases and J by 7 bases, with 17 bases left in between. Germline CDR1 is SGDLS and CDR2 is YYNGEE. The CDR3 is 14 residues long. The CDR3 coding sequence is TGTGCCAGCAGCCCCTCGGGACATAGTAATGAAGCTTTCTTT. Amino acids: CASSPSGHSNEAFF.

The chain employs TRBV6-1 and TRBJ2-4; tentative D call: TRBD1 (6 bases). Germline assignment: CDR1 MNHNS and CDR2 SASEGT. The V and J ends lost 10 bases and 0 bases respectively, with 13 bases between them. There are 14 residues in the CDR3. CDR3: CAIGQILAKNIQYF. The CDR3 DNA reads TGTGCCATCGGACAGATACTAGCCAAAAACATTCAGTACTTC.

The V and J genes are TRBV6-5 and TRBJ1-2; TRBD1 matches at 10 bases. This CDR3 region has 15 residues. The germline CDR1 and CDR2 sequences are MNHEY and SVGAGI. V dropped 6 bases and J dropped 0; count of bases not matched to a gene: 4. CDR3 loop: CASSPGTGANYGYTF. The CDR3 DNA is TGTGCCAGCAGCCCTGGGACAGGGGCTAACTATGGCTACACCTTC.